The present T cell receptor (beta chain) was sequenced within a study of Ad26.COV2.S vaccination and SARS-CoV-2 variants. For the study at large: Recipients of Ad26.COV2.S got it intramuscularly, once or twice 56 days apart.

Treatment of the sample: approximately 18 received Ad26.COV2.S at low or high dose, single or two shots; about five received placebo; per-sample allocation not given. Specimen acquisition occurred on day 63 following the initial vaccine or placebo injection. Expressing Wuhan-strain SARS-CoV-2 spike, an Ad26 vector served as the vaccine. J was trimmed by 2 bases and V by 0 bases; bases with no gene match: 7. This CDR3 comprises 18 residues. CDR1 LGHNA and CDR2 YSLEER come from the germline V gene. The repertoire was sequenced with immunoSEQ multiplex PCR; TCRdb's copy has only in-frame clones and lacks some. The sample lists 440,000 or so clones, roughly 87% seen once, with more than 1.5% in the top ten.

This receptor was taken from a person between 18 and 59 years old who received the Ad26.COV2.S COVID-19 vaccine or a placebo. The chain couples TRBV4-3 to TRBJ2-3; 11 bases agree with TRBD1. Sample: peripheral blood, taken in a trial of Ad26.COV2.S vaccine versus placebo. CDR3 sequence (DNA): TGCGCCAGCAGCCAAGATCTTAGGACAGGGGGCAACACAGATACGCAGTATTTT. It is translated as CASSQDLRTGGNTDTQYF.